A selection of T cell receptor beta chains follows, all from one sample in a study of T cell repertoires in cytomegalovirus infection. MiXCR, run by TCRdb on the reads, gives a single entry per CDR3 protein. The sample consists of approximately 500,000 distinct CDR3 sequences, 11% of them appearing once. Sequenced: PBMCs. The receptors stem from a human donor in good health (CMV status not recorded). Some clones in this sample may be carry-over from other donors' samples. Each CDR3 is given with its conserved first and last residue. Fields, in order: clone size, V gene, J gene, CDR3 length, D gene, CDR3 DNA, CDR3 protein. The D gene is left open where the match is weak. Not all rows give a size; the values are once, few, many and, for expanded clones, a class.

many,TRBV7-2,TRBJ2-7,15,-,TGTGCCAGCACCCCCCCAAGTGGGGGGAAAGGCGAGCAGTACTTC,CASTPPSGGKGEQYF
-,TRBV29-1,TRBJ2-1,14,-,TGCAGCGTTGGAGGGGGGTATTGGACGAGTGAGCAGTTCTTC,CSVGGGYWTSEQFF
few,TRBV24-1,TRBJ2-2,17,-,TGTGCCACCAGTGATCTACAACCCGGCCAGCACACCGGGGAGCTGTTTTTT,CATSDLQPGQHTGELFF
many,TRBV6-1,TRBJ2-2,13,-,TGTGCCACTTCCGGGACAAACGCCGGGGAGCTGTTTTTT,CATSGTNAGELFF
many,TRBV12-5,TRBJ1-1,14,-,TGTGCTAGTGCCGTGGACAGCCCGAACACTGAAGCTTTCTTT,CASAVDSPNTEAFF
many,TRBV6-2/TRBV6-3,TRBJ1-2,14,-,TGTGCCAGCGGGTTCATTGAAGGGGTATATGGCTACACCTTC,CASGFIEGVYGYTF
few,TRBV19,TRBJ2-6,14,-,TGTGCCAGTAGCCAGGGGAAAGGGGCCAACGTCCTGACTTTC,CASSQGKGANVLTF
many,TRBV5-4,TRBJ1-2,13,-,TGTGCCAGCACCCAGGGCGGGCCATATGGCTACACCTTC,CASTQGGPYGYTF
many,TRBV7-2,TRBJ2-5,15,TRBD2,TGTGCCAGCAGACGCCGGACTAGCGGACAAGAGACCCAGTACTTC,CASRRRTSGQETQYF
-,TRBV11-2,TRBJ1-1,15,TRBD1,TGTGCCAGCAGCTTAGTACAGGGGGCTTTGACTGAAGCTTTCTTT,CASSLVQGALTEAFF
few,TRBV2,TRBJ2-7,15,TRBD2,TGTGCCAGCATAATAGCGGGAGGGTTCTCCTACGAGCAGTACTTC,CASIIAGGFSYEQYF
-,TRBV6-5,TRBJ2-5,14,TRBD2,TGTGCCAGCAGCCGAGCGGGGGACTGGGAGACCCAGTACTTC,CASSRAGDWETQYF
many,TRBV20-1,TRBJ1-1,13,-,TGCAGTGCATTCAGAAACATGAACACTGAAGCTTTCTTT,CSAFRNMNTEAFF
many,TRBV11-2,TRBJ2-3,17,TRBD2,TGTGCCAGCAGCCCTGGGACTAGCGGGAGAATAACAGATACGCAGTATTTT,CASSPGTSGRITDTQYF
many,TRBV12-3/TRBV12-4,TRBJ2-7,15,TRBD1,TGTGCCAGCAGAACCACAGGGGGTCCTTCCTACGAGCAGTACTTC,CASRTTGGPSYEQYF